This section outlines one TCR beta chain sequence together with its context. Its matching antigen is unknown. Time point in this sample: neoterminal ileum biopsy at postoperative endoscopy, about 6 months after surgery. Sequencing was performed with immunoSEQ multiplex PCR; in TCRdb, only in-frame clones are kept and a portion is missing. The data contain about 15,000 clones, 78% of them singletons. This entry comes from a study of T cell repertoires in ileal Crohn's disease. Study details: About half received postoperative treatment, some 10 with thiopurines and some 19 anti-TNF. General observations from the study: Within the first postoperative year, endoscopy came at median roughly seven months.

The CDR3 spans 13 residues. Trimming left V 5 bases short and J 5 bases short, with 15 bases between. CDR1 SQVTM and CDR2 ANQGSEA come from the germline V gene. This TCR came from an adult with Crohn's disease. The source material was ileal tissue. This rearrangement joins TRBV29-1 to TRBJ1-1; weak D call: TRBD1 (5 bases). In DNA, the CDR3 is TGCAGCGTTAAAGGGCAGGGAGGTACTGAAGCTTTCTTT. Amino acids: CSVKGQGGTEAFF.